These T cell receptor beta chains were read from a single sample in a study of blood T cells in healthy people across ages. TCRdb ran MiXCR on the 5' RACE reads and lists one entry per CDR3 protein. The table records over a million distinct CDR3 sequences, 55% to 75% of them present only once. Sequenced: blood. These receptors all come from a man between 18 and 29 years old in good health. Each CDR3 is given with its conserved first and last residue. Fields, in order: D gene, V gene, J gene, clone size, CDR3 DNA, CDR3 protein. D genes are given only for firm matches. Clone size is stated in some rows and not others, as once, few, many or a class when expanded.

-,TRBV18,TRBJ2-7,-,TGTGCCAGCAGACCTAAAGAAGGGTACGAGCAGTACTTC,CASRPKEGYEQYF
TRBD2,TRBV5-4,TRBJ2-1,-,TGTGCCAGCAGCTTGGAGGGGAGGACTAGCTCCTACAATGAGCAGTTCTTC,CASSLEGRTSSYNEQFF
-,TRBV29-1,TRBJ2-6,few,TGCAGCGTTCTGGCTGGGGCCAACGTCCTGACTTTC,CSVLAGANVLTF
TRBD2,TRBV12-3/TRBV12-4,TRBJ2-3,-,TGTGCCAGCATCCCGGGGGGGTTAACAGATACGCAGTATTTT,CASIPGGLTDTQYF
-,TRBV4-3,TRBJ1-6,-,TGCGCCAGCAGCCAAGATGGGCCAGGGCTCTTCGTTGCGAATTCACCCCTCCACTTT,CASSQDGPGLFVANSPLHF
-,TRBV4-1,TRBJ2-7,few,TGCGCCAGCAGCAGACCTGACAGCTCCTACGAGCAGTACTTC,CASSRPDSSYEQYF
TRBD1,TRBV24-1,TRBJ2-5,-,TGTGCCACCAGTGACCGTGACAGGGGGTGGGAGACCCAGTACTTC,CATSDRDRGWETQYF
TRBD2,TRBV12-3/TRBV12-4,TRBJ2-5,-,TGTGCTGCGGGAGAAGGTGAAGAGACCCAGTACTTC,CAAGEGEETQYF
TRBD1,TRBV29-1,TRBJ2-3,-,TGCAGCGTCGACCCTCGGACAGGGGAATCAGATACGCAGTATTTT,CSVDPRTGESDTQYF
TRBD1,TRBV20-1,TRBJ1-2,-,TGCAGTGCTAGGACAGGGCGAAGGGTTGATGGCTACACCTTC,CSARTGRRVDGYTF
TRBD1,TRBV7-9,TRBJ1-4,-,TGTGCCAGCAGCTTTTTACCGGGACAGGACAATGAAAAACTGTTTTTT,CASSFLPGQDNEKLFF
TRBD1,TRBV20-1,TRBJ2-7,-,TGCAGTGTTTCCAGGGGGCACGGCTACGAGCAGTACTTC,CSVSRGHGYEQYF
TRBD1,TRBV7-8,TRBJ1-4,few,TGTGCCAGCAGCTCAAGACAGGGGCTTAATGAAAAACTGTTTTTT,CASSSRQGLNEKLFF
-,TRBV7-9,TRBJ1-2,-,TGTGCCAGCAGCTTACCAGGGACGGGTGGCTACACCTTC,CASSLPGTGGYTF
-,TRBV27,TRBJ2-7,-,TGTGCCAGCAGTTTTGGGTCCTTCTACGAGCAGTACTTC,CASSFGSFYEQYF
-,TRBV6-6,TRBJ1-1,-,TGTGCCAGCAGTTACGGGCGAGACGCTTTCTTT,CASSYGRDAFF
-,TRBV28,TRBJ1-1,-,TGTGCCAGCACCCACAATCTCCCCTGGGACAAGAACACTGAAGCTTTCTTT,CASTHNLPWDKNTEAFF
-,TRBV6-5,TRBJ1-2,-,TGTGCCAGCAGTACCACAGGAGTCTATGGCTACACCTTC,CASSTTGVYGYTF
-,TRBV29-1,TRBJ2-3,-,TGCAGCGTTGACCCGGACAGTACAGATACGCAGTATTTT,CSVDPDSTDTQYF
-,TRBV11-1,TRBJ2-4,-,TGTGCCAGCAGCGCGACTAGGCAGTTAGCCAAAAACATTCAGTACTTC,CASSATRQLAKNIQYF
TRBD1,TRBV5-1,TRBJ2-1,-,TGCGCCAGCAGCCCTCCGGGACAGGGACACAATGAGCAGTTCTTC,CASSPPGQGHNEQFF
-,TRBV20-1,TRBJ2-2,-,TGCAGTGCTGGAGAGCGAGCGGCCGGTGGTGGGGAGCTGTTTTTT,CSAGERAAGGGELFF
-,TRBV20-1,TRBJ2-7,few,TGCAGTGCTAGAGATATCGGCTACGAGCAGTACTTC,CSARDIGYEQYF
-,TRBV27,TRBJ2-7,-,TGTGCCAGCAGTTTCTCGAGGGTGGGCGAGCAGTACTTC,CASSFSRVGEQYF
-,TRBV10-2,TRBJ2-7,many,TGCGCCAGCAAGGACCTCTACGAGCAGTACTTC,CASKDLYEQYF